The following is a T cell receptor beta chain sequence with its context. This clonotype occurred many times. Its antigen specificity is not known. Nothing much larger sits one base from this clone, and base qualities are not available. This sample is part of a study of T cell repertoires in cytomegalovirus infection (dated by TCRdb to 2018 to 2020). Background on the whole study: Donor HLA type was relevant to the analysis, as public TCR beta signatures indicated carriage of CMV infection together with the matching HLA type.

These reads were obtained on an Illumina HiSeq 1500. TCRdb redid the processing of the public reads, applying fastp at Q25 and MiXCR, and retained in-frame beta chains. Rows with one shared CDR3 protein collapse into an entry with the most common genes and DNA. This sample gives approximately 750,000 distinct CDR3 sequences in total; 35% of them show up just once. About 2.8% of the sample is in the top ten clones. Here is what the overall study found, with its caveats: Cumulative frequency of public TCR beta family members discriminated carriers of CMV infection plus the relevant HLA type in this cohort and an independent roughly 350-donor cohort. The ex vivo response was dominated by HLA-C-restricted CMV-specific TCR beta clonotypes, which also provided the single most frequent clonotype in two of eight donors.

V loses 5 bases at its end and J loses 5 bases; junction bases beyond the gene matches: 14. CDR1 and CDR2 are drawn from the germline V gene: SGHVS, FNYEAQ. The CDR3 goes from the cysteine to the phenylalanine over 16 residues. Only the CDR3 part of the read is kept: 48 bases, read in frame from the first base. The chain was built from TRBV7-6 and TRBJ1-1, and 7 bases in between align with TRBD1. The sequence was obtained from a human donor in good health (CMV status not recorded). Some clones in this sample may be carry-over from other donors' samples. The sequenced material came from PBMCs. The bases read TGTGCCAGCAGCCCAGTCGGAGGGGGCGATCTGACTGAAGCTTTCTTT. Translated, it gives CASSPVGGGDLTEAFF.